The source of this T cell receptor beta chain is a study of breast tumors, draining lymph nodes, adjacent tissues. Study-level findings and limits: The data were judged consistent with most tumor T cells coming from lymph node and expanding in tumor. Luminal-like breast cancer showed significantly higher tumor–nontumor repertoire similarity than basal-like.

Axillary draining lymph nodes of breast cancer patients supplied the node samples. J lost 4 bases, V lost 3 bases, and 6 bases had no gene match. Germline V gene lookup returns CDR1 LGHNA and CDR2 YNFKEQ. This CDR3 region has 14 residues. TCRdb used MiXCR to reprocess the multiplex PCR reads, holding one entry per CDR3 protein. The sample includes 270,000 or so distinct CDR3 sequences, around 30% of them seen just once. This clonotype appeared many times. What it recognizes is unknown. The sequencing input was axillary lymph node tissue. This receptor was taken from a female donor with breast cancer. Some clones in this sample may be carry-over from other donors' samples. This chain connects TRBV4-2 to TRBJ2-7, with 7 bases identical to TRBD1. The DNA of the CDR3 is TGTGCCAGCAGCCACGGAACAGGGGCGTACGAGCAGTACTTC. As protein: CASSHGTGAYEQYF.